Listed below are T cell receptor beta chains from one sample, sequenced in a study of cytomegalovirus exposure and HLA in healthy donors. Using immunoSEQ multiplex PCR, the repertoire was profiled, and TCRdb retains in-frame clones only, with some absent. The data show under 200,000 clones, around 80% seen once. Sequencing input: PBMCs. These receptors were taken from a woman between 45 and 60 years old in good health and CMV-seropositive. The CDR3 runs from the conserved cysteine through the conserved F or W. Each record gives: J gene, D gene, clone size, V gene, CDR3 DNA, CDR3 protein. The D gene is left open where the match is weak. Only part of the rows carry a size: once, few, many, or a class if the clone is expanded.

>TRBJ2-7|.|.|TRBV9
TGTGCCAGCAGCGTAGAGGCAGGTAGCTACGAGCAGTACTTC
CASSVEAGSYEQYF
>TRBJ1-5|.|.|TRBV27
TGTGCCAGCAGTTTATCCGGCAATCAGCCCCAGCATTTT
CASSLSGNQPQHF
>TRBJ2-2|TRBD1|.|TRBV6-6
TGTGCCAGCAGAAACCACCGGGACAGCAACACCGGGGAGCTGTTTTTT
CASRNHRDSNTGELFF
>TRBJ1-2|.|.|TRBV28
TGTGCCAGCAGTTTCAGGGATGGCTACACCTTC
CASSFRDGYTF
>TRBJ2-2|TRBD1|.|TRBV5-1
TGCGCCAGCCTGGGACAGACTAACACCGGGGAGCTGTTTTTT
CASLGQTNTGELFF
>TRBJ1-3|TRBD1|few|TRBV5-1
TGCGCCAGCAGCCCACGACAGGGCTCTGGAAACACCATATATTTT
CASSPRQGSGNTIYF
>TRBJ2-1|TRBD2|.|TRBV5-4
TGTGCCAGCAGCTCCGGGACTAGCGGGAGTAATGAGCAGTTCTTC
CASSSGTSGSNEQFF
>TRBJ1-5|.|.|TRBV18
TGTGCCAGCTCACCAGAGGTAAATCAGCCCCAGCATTTT
CASSPEVNQPQHF
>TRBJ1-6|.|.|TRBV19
TGTGCCAGTAGTGGGAGACAGGCGAATTCACCCCTCCACTTT
CASSGRQANSPLHF
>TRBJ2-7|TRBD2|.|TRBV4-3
TGCGCCAGCAGCGTACAAGCGGGGGTACCTTACGAGCAGTACTTC
CASSVQAGVPYEQYF
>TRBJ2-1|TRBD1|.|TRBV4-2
TGTGCCAGCAGCCGAGGGACAGGGTGGGTTGGTGGATCCTACAATGAGCAGTTCTTC
CASSRGTGWVGGSYNEQFF
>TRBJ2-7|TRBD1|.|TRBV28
TGTGCCAGCAGCCCAGGGGGCCTCGGTTACGAGCAGTACTTC
CASSPGGLGYEQYF
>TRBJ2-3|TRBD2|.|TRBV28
TGTGCCAGCAGTTTTGGGACTAGCGGGTCAGATACGCAGTATTTT
CASSFGTSGSDTQYF
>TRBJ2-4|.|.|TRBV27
TGTGCCAGCAGTTTATGGGGGCAACGAGCCAAAAACATTCAGTACTTC
CASSLWGQRAKNIQYF
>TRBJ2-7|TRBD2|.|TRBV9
TGTGCCAGCAGCGCGGGTCTAGCGGGGGGCTCCGCCTCCTACGAGCAGTACTTC
CASSAGLAGGSASYEQYF
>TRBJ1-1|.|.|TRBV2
TGTGCCAGCAGACTAGACGCGGGGGGCACTGAAGCTTTCTTT
CASRLDAGGTEAFF
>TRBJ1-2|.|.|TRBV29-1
TGCAGCGTTGGGGGGGGACAACACCCGCGGGGCTATGGCTACACCTTC
CSVGGGQHPRGYGYTF
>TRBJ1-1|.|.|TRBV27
TGTGCCAGCAGTCTAGGCCAGATGACAGATTGGAACACTGAAGCTTTCTTT
CASSLGQMTDWNTEAFF
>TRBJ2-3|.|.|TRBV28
TGTGCCAGCAGTTTTCAGGGGTCAGATACGCAGTATTTT
CASSFQGSDTQYF
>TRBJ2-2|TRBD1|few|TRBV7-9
TGTTCCAGCAGCTTAGCCGGGACAGTGAACACCGGGGAGCTGTTTTTT
CSSSLAGTVNTGELFF
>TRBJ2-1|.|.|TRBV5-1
TGCGCCAGCAGCTTGGATGGGCGGGACCGCCTCGGAGAGCAGTTCTTC
CASSLDGRDRLGEQFF
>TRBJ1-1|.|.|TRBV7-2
TGTGCCAGCAGCTTAGTTACAGGGAACACTGAAGCTTTCTTT
CASSLVTGNTEAFF
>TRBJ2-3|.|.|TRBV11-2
TGTGCCAGCAGCCCAGAGCGGGATACGCAGTATTTT
CASSPERDTQYF
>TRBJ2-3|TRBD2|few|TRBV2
TGTGCCAGCAGGTTGTTGACTAGCGGGGGCACAGATACGCAGTATTTT
CASRLLTSGGTDTQYF
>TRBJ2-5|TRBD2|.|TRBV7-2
TGTGCCAGCAGCTTAAACGGGAGGGCTCGAGAGACCCAGTACTTC
CASSLNGRARETQYF
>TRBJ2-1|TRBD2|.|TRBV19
TGTGCCAGTTCTATCCCCTCCGTTAGCGGGGGTAATGAGCAGTTCTTC
CASSIPSVSGGNEQFF
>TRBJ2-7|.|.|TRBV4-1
TGCGCCAGCAGCCAAGCTTTGACAGGCAGATACGAGCAGTACTTC
CASSQALTGRYEQYF
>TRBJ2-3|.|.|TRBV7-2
TGTGCCAGCAGCTTAGGATCCCTTCAGGGGTATTTT
CASSLGSLQGYF
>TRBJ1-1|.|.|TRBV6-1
TGTGCCAGCAGTGGAGACAGGTATGAAGCTTTCTTT
CASSGDRYEAFF
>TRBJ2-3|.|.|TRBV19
TGTGCCAGTAGTATCCTCGGCACAGATACGCAGTATTTT
CASSILGTDTQYF
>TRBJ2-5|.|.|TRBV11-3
TGTGCCAGCAGGAAGCGGGCGGGATCTGGGGAAGAGACCCAGTACTTC
CASRKRAGSGEETQYF
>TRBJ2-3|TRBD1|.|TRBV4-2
TGTGCCAGCAGCCGAAGTCAGGGGGCGGCAGATACGCAGTATTTT
CASSRSQGAADTQYF
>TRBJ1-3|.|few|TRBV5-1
TGCGCCAGCAGCTTGGACGGTATGTCTGGAAACACCATATATTTT
CASSLDGMSGNTIYF
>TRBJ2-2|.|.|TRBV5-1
TGCGCCAGCAGCTTTGGCCGCACCGGGGAGCTGTTTTTT
CASSFGRTGELFF
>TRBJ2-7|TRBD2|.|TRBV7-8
TGTGCCAGCAGCTTAAGGGGTACGGGACTAGCGCGCTACGAGCAGTACTTC
CASSLRGTGLARYEQYF
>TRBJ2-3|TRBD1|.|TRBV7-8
TGTGCCAGCAGCCGACAGGGCGCGGCGCAGTATTTT
CASSRQGAAQYF
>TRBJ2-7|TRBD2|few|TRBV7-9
TGTGCCAGCAGCTTTACTAGCGGGGGGGCCATTAAATCCTACGAGCAGTACTTC
CASSFTSGGAIKSYEQYF
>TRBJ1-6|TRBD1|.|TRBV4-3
TGCGCCAGCAGCCAAGCCACAGGGGCGCTTTCACCCCTCCACTTT
CASSQATGALSPLHF
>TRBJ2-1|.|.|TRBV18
TGTGCCAGCTCACCACCCGGGGTCCTCTACAATGAGCAGTTCTTC
CASSPPGVLYNEQFF
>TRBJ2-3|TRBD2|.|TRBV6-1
TGTGCCAGCACCCAACTAGCGGGGGGAACAGATACGCAGTATTTT
CASTQLAGGTDTQYF
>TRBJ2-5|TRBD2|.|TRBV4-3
TGCGCCAGCAGCCAAATCCGGGGTAGCGGGGGAGAGACCCAGTACTTC
CASSQIRGSGGETQYF
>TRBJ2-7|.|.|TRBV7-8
TGTGCCAGCACCCTTCGTCCGGGCGAGCAGTACTTC
CASTLRPGEQYF
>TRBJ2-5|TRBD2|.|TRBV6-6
TGTGCCACCCGGGGAGCGGGGGGTGGAGAGACCCAGTACTTC
CATRGAGGGETQYF
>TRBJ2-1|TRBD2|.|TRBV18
TGTGCCAGCTCACCGGGGCGGGGGGTCTACAATGAGCAGTTCTTC
CASSPGRGVYNEQFF
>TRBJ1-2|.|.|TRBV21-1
TGTGCCAGCAGCCACGTCCAGGGCCTTAACTATGGCTACACCTTC
CASSHVQGLNYGYTF
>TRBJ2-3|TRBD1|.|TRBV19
TGTGCCAGTAGTATCAGGCAGGGGGCGCGAAATACGCAGTATTTT
CASSIRQGARNTQYF
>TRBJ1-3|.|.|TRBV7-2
TGTGCCAGCAGCTTGTCCCTCCCCCCTGGAAACACCATATATTTT
CASSLSLPPGNTIYF
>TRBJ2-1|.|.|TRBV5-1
TGCGCCAGCAGCTTAGACAGCTACAATGAGCAGTTCTTC
CASSLDSYNEQFF
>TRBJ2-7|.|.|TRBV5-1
TGCGCCAGCACTAGGAGACTCGGAGGCGAGCAGTACTTC
CASTRRLGGEQYF
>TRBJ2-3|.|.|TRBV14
TGTGCCAGCAGCCAAGGTCTCGGCGGGAAGCAGTATTTT
CASSQGLGGKQYF
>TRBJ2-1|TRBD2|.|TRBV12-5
TGTGCTAGTGGGCCACCGGGACTAGCAGCCTACAATGAGCAGTTCTTC
CASGPPGLAAYNEQFF
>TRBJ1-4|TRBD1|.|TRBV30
TGTGCCTGGAGCGCCCTCGTTCCGGGACAGACTTTT
CAWSALVPGQTF
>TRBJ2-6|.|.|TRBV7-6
TGTGCCATCAACACAGCCTCTGGGGCCAACGTCCTGACTTTC
CAINTASGANVLTF
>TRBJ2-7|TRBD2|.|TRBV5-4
TGTGCCAGCAGCTTGGGGGGTAGCGGGGGTACCTACGAGCAGTACTTC
CASSLGGSGGTYEQYF
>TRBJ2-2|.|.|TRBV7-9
TGTGCCAGCAGCTTTGGCATAACCGGGGAGCTGTTTTTT
CASSFGITGELFF
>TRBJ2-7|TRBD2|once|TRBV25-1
TGTGCCAGCAGTGGTGGGACTAGCGGTTCCTACGAGCAGTACTTC
CASSGGTSGSYEQYF
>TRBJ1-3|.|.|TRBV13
TGTGCCAGCAGCAGATCGGGGACTGTGGCGGGGGGAAACACCATATATTTT
CASSRSGTVAGGNTIYF
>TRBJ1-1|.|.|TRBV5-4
TGTGCCAGCAGCCCGCAGGAGAACACTGAAGCTTTCTTT
CASSPQENTEAFF